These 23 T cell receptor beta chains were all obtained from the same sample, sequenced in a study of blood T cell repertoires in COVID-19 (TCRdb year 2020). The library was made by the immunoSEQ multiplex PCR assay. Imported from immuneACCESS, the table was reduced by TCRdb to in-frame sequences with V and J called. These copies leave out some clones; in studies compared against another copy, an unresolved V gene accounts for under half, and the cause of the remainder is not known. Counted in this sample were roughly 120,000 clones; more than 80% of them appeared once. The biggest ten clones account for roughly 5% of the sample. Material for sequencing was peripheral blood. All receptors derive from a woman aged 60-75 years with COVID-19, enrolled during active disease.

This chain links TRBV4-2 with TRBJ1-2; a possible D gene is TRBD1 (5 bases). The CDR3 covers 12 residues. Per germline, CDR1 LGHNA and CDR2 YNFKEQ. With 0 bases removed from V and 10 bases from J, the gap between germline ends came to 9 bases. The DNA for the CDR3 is TGTGCCAGCAGCCAAGACAGGGAGGACTACACCTTC. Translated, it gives CASSQDREDYTF.

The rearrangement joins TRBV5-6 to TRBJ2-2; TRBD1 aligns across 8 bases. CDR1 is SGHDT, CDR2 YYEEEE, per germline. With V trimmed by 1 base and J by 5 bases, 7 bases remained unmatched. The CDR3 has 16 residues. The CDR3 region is CASSLWATGGTGELFF. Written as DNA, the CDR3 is TGTGCCAGCAGCTTGTGGGCAACAGGGGGGACCGGGGAGCTGTTTTTT. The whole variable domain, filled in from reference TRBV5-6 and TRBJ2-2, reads DAGVTQSPTHLIKTRGQQVTLRCSPKSGHDTVSWYQQALGQGPQFIFQYYEEEERQRGNFPDRFSGHQFPNYSSELNVNALLLGDSALYLCASSLWATGGTGELFFGEGSRLTVL.

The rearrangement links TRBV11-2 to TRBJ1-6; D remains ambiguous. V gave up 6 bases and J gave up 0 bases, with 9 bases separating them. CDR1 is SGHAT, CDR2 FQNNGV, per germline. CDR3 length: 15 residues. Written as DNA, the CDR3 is TGTGCCAGCAGGCGGAGAAGCTCCTATAATTCACCCCTCCACTTT. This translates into CASRRRSSYNSPLHF.

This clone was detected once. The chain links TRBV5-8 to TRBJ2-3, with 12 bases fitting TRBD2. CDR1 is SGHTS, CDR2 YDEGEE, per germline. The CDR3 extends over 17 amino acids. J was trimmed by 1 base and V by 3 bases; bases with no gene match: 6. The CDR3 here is CASSSSGGADGTDTQYF. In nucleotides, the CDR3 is TGTGCCAGCAGCTCTAGCGGGGGGGCCGATGGCACAGATACGCAGTATTTT.

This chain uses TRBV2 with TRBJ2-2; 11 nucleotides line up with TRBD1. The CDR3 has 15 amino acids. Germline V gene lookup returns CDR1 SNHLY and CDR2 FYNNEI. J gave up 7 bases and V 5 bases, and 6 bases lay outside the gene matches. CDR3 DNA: TGTGCCAGCAGTTCCGGACAGGGGGCGGACGGGGAGCTGTTTTTT. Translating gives CASSSGQGADGELFF. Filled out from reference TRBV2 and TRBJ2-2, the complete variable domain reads EPEVTQTPSHQVTQMGQEVILRCVPISNHLYFYWYRQILGQKVEFLVSFYNNEISEKSEIFDDQFSVERPDGSNFTLKIRSTKLEDSAMYFCASSSGQGADGELFFGEGSRLTVL.

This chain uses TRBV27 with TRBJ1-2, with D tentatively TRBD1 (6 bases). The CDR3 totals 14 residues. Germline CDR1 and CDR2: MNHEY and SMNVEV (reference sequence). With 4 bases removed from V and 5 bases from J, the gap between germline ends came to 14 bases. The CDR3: CASSSRRGWYGYTF. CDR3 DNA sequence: TGTGCCAGCAGTTCTAGAAGGGGGTGGTATGGCTACACCTTC.

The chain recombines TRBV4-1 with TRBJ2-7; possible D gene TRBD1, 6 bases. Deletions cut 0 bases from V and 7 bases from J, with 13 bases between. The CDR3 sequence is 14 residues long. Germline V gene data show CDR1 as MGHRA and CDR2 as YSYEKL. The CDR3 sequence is CASSQEGQLREQYF. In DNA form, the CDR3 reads TGCGCCAGCAGCCAAGAAGGACAGCTACGAGAGCAGTACTTC.

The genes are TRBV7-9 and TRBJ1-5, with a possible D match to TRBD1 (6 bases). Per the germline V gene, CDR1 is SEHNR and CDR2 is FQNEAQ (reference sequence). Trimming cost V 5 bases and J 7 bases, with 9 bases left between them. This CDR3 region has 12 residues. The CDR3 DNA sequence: TGTGCCAGCAGCACACAGGGCCAGCCCCAGCATTTT. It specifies CASSTQGQPQHF.

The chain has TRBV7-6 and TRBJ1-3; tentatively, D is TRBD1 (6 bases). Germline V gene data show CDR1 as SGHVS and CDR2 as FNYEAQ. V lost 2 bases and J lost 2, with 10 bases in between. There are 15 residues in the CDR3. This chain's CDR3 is CASSLTPGAGNTIYF. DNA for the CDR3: TGTGCCAGCAGCTTAACCCCAGGGGCTGGAAACACCATATATTTT.

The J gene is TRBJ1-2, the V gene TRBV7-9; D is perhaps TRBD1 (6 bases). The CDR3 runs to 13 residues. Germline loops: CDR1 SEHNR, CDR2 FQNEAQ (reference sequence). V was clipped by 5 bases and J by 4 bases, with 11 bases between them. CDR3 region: CASSPGEGYGYTF. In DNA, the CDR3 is TGTGCCAGCAGCCCAGGGGAGGGCTATGGCTACACCTTC.

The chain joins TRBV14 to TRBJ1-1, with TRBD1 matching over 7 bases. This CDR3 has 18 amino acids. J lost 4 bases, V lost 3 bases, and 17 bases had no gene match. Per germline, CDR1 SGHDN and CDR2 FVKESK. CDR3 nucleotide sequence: TGTGCCAGCAGCCAGCTTATAGTGACAGGGCTGTGGAGCACTGAAGCTTTCTTT. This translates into CASSQLIVTGLWSTEAFF.

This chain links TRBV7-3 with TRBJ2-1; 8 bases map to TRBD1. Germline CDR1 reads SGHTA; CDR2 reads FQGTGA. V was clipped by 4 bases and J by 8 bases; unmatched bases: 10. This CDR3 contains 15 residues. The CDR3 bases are TGTGCCAGCAGCTCTCCTGGGACAGGTTTGCATGAGCAGTTCTTC. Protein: CASSSPGTGLHEQFF.

The CDR3 sequence is CASSPLPSGGTYEQYF. CDR3 DNA: TGTGCCAGCAGCCCGCTCCCTAGCGGGGGGACCTACGAGCAGTACTTC. V and J are TRBV6-4 and TRBJ2-7, with TRBD2 matching over 11 bases. V was clipped by 6 bases and J by 2 bases; unmatched bases: 9. In germline, CDR1 is MRHNA, CDR2 SNTAGT. The CDR3 loop spans 16 amino acids.

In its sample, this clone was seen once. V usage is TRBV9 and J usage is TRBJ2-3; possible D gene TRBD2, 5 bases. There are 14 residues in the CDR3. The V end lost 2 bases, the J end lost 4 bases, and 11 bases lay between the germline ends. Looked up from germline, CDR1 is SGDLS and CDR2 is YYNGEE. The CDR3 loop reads CASSVELAADTQYF. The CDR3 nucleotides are TGTGCCAGCAGCGTCGAGCTAGCTGCAGATACGCAGTATTTT.

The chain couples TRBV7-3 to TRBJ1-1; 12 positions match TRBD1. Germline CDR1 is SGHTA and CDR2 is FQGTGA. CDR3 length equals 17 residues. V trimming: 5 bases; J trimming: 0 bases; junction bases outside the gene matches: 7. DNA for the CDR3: TGTGCCAGCAGCCCCCGGGGACAGGGGGCACTGAACACTGAAGCTTTCTTT. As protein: CASSPRGQGALNTEAFF.

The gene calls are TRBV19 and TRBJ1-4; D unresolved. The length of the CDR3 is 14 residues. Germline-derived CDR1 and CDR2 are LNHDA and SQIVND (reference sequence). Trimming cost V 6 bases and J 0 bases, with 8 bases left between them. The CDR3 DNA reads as TGTGCCAGTAGGGTTTCGGCAACTAATGAAAAACTGTTTTTT. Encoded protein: CASRVSATNEKLFF.

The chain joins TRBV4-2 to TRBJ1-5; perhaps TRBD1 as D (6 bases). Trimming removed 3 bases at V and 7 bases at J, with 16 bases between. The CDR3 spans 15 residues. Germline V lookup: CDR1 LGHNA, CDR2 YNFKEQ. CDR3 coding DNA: TGTGCCAGCAGCCAGGAGCAGGGGTCTGTCCAGCCCCAGCATTTT. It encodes CASSQEQGSVQPQHF.

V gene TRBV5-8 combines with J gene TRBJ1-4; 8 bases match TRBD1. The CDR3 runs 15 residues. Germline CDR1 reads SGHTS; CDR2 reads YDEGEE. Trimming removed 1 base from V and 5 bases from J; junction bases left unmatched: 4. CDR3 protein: CASSLWTGPNEKLFF. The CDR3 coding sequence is TGTGCCAGCAGCTTGTGGACAGGGCCCAATGAAAAACTGTTTTTT.

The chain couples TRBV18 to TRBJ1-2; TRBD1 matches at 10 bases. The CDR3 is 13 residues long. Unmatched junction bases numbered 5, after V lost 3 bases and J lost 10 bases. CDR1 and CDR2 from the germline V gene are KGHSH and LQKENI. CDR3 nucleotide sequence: TGTGCCAGCTCACCCGGGACAGGGGTTGACTACACCTTC. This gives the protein CASSPGTGVDYTF.

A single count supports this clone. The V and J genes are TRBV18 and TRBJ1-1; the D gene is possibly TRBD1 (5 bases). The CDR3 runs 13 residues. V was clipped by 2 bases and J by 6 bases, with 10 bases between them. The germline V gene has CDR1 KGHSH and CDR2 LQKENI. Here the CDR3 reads CASSPDPGPEAFF. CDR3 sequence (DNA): TGTGCCAGCTCACCAGACCCAGGGCCTGAAGCTTTCTTT.

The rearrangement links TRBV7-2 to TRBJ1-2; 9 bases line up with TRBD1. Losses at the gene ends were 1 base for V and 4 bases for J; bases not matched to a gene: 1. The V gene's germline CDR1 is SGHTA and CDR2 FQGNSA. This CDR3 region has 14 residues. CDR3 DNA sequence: TGTGCCAGCAGCTTAGGGGACAGGGTCTATGGCTACACCTTC. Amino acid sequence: CASSLGDRVYGYTF.

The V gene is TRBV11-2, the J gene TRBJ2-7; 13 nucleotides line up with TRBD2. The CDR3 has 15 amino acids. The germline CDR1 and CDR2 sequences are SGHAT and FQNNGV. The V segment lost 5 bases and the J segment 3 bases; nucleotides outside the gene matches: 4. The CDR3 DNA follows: TGTGCCAGCAGCCCGCGACTAGCGGGGGGCTACGAGCAGTACTTC. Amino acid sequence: CASSPRLAGGYEQYF. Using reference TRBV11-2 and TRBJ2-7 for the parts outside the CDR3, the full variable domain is EAGVAQSPRYKIIEKRQSVAFWCNPISGHATLYWYQQILGQGPKLLIQFQNNGVVDDSQLPKDRFSAERLKGVDSTLKIQPAKLEDSAVYLCASSPRLAGGYEQYFGPGTRLTVT.

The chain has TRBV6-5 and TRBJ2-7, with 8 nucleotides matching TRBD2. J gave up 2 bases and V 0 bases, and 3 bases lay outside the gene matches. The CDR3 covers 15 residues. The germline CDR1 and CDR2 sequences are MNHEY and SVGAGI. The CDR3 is CASSYSNGGAYEQYF. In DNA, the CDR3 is TGTGCCAGCAGTTACTCGAACGGGGGGGCCTACGAGCAGTACTTC.